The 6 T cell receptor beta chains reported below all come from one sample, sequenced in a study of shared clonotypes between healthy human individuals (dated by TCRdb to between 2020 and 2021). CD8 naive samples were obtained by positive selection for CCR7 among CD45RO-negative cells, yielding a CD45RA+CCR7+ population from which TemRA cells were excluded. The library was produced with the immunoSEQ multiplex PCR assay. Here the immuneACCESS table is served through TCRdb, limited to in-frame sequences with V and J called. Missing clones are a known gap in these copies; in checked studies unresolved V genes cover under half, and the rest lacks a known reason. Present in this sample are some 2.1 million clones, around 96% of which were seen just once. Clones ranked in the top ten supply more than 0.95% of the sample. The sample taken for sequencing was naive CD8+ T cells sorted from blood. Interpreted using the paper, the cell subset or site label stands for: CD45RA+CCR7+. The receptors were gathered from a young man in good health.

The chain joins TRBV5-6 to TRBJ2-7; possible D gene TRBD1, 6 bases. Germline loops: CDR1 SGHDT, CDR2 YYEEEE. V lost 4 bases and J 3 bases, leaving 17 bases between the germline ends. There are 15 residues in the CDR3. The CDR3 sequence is CASSHRDKLFYEQYF. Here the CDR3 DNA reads TGTGCCAGCAGCCACCGGGACAAGTTATTCTACGAGCAGTACTTC.

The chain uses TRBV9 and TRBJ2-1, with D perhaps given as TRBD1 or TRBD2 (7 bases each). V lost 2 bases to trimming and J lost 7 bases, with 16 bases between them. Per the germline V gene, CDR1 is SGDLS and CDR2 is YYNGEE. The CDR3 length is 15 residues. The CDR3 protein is CASSVPRQGGNEQFF. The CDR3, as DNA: TGTGCCAGCAGCGTCCCCAGGCAGGGGGGGAATGAGCAGTTCTTC.

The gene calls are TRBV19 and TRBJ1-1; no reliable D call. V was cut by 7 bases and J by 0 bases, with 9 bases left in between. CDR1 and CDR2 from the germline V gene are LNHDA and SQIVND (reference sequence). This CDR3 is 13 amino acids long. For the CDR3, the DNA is TGTGCCAGTATTGGGCGGCTGAACACTGAAGCTTTCTTT. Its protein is CASIGRLNTEAFF. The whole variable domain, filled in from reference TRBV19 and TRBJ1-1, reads DGGITQSPKYLFRKEGQNVTLSCEQNLNHDAMYWYRQDPGQGLRLIYYSQIVNDFQKGDIAEGYSVSREKKESFPLTVTSAQKNPTAFYLCASIGRLNTEAFFGQGTRLTVV.

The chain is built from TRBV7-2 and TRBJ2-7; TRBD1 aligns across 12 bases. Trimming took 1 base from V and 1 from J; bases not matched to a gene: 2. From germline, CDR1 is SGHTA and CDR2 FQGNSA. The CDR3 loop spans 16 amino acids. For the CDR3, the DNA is TGTGCCAGCAGCTTAGTGGGACAGGGGGCATCCTACGAGCAGTACTTC. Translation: CASSLVGQGASYEQYF.

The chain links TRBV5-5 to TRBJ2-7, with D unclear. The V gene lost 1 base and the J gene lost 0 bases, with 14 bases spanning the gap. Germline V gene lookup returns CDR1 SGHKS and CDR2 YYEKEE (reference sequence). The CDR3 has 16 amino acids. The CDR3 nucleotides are TGTGCCAGCAGCTTGCCTGGTACCCCTTCCTCCTACGAGCAGTACTTC. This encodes CASSLPGTPSSYEQYF.

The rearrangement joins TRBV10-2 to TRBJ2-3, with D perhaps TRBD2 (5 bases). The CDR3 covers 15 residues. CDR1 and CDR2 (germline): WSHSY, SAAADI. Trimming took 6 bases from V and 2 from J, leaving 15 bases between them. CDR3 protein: CASSPGNTLTDTQYF. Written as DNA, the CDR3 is TGCGCCAGCAGCCCGGGGAATACCCTCACAGATACGCAGTATTTT.